This TCR beta chain was sequenced in a study of shared clonotypes between healthy human individuals. Study-wide results and limits: Researchers sampled only blood; tissue repertoires likely differ.

This CDR3 is built from 15 residues. CDR1 and CDR2 from the germline V gene are SGHNT and YYREEE (reference sequence). The V end lost 4 bases, the J end lost 6 bases, and 19 bases lay between the germline ends. For this clone: Its antigen is as yet unknown.

The data were produced by immunoSEQ multiplex PCR, yet TCRdb's version contains in-frame clones alone and is incomplete. This table has about 1.1 million clones, around 78% appearing once. The rearrangement uses TRBV5-4 and TRBJ1-2, with D possibly matching TRBD1 (5 bases). The sequence was obtained from a young man in good health. Some clones in this sample may be carry-over from other donors' samples. The sequenced sample was memory CD4+ T cells from PBMCs. Subset meaning: CD45RA-negative fraction. This chain's CDR3 is CASSQDEGRADGYTF. The CDR3 coding sequence is TGTGCCAGCAGCCAAGATGAGGGCAGGGCAGATGGCTACACCTTC.